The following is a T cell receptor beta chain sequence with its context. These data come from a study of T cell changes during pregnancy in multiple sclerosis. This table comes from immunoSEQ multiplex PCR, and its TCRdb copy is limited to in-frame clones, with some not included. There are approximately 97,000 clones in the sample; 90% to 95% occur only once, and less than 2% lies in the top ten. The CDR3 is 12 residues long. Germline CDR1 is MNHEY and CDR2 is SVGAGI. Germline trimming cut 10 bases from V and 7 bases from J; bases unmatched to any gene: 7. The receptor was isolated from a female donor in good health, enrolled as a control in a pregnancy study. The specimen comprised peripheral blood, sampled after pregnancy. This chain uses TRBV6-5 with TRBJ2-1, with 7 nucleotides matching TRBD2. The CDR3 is CATNPGGNEQFF. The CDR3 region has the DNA TGTGCCACCAATCCCGGGGGGAATGAGCAGTTCTTC.